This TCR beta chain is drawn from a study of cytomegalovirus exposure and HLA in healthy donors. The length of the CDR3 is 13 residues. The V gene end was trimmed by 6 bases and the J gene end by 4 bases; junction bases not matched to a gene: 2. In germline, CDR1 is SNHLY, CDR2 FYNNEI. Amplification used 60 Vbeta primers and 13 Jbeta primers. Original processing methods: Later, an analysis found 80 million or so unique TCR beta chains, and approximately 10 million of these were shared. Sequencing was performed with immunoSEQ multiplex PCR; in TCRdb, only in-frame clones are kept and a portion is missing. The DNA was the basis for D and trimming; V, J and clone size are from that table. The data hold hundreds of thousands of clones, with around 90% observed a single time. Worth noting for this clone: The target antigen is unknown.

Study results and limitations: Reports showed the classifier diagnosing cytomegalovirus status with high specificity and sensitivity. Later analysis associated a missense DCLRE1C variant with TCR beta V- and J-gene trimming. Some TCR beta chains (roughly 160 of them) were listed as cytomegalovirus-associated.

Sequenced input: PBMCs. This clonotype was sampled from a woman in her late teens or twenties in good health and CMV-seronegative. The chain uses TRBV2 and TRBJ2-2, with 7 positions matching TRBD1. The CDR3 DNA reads TGTGCCAGCAGAGGGACAGCCACCGGGGAGCTGTTTTTT. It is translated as CASRGTATGELFF. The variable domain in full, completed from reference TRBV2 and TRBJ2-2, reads EPEVTQTPSHQVTQMGQEVILRCVPISNHLYFYWYRQILGQKVEFLVSFYNNEISEKSEIFDDQFSVERPDGSNFTLKIRSTKLEDSAMYFCASRGTATGELFFGEGSRLTVL.